The clone carrying this TCR beta chain was observed a handful of times. As yet, its antigen is unknown. From germline, CDR1 is GTSNPN and CDR2 SVGIG (reference sequence). This CDR3 region has 14 residues. The V gene lost 3 bases and the J gene lost 2 bases, with 10 bases spanning the gap. The sample comes from a study of cytomegalovirus exposure and HLA in healthy donors. Study background: There were some 120 million unique TCR beta sequences, drawn from 180 million or so T cells, in an earlier analysis.

General study findings and limits: Immune exposure data for these donors was limited to CMV serostatus. In an earlier analysis, about 87% or about 30%: the productive usage of most TCR beta V segments. Most sequenced TCRs were rare (though some public TCRs occurred in many donors).

It was with 60 Vbeta and 13 Jbeta primers that the PCR ran. Here immunoSEQ multiplex PCR was the method, and the copy in TCRdb shows in-frame clones only, minus some. This table holds under 200,000 clones, 75% to 90% found once. The V call is TRBV30, the J call TRBJ2-2; D is perhaps TRBD2 (6 bases). The sequenced sample consisted of PBMCs. The receptor comes from a male donor in good health and CMV-seropositive. CDR3 DNA sequence: TGTGCCTGGAGCCTGACTAGTAACACCGGGGAGCTGTTTTTT. This codes for CAWSLTSNTGELFF.